This TCR beta chain stems from a study of graft-versus-host responses after intestinal transplantation. On this clone itself: The target antigen is unknown.

TCRdb's table, derived via immunoSEQ multiplex PCR, lists solely in-frame clones and lacks some. The sample carries 140,000 or so clones, about nine tenths recorded once. V lost 0 bases and J lost 0, with 9 bases in between. The CDR3 covers 16 residues. The V and J genes are TRBV23-1 and TRBJ1-5; the D gene is possibly TRBD1 (5 bases). TRBV23-1 is labeled an ORF, and its function is uncertain. The TCR originated in a human donor who received an intestinal transplant. Sequencing was performed on unstimulated CD4+ T cells sorted from spleen or lymph node cells, taken before intestinal transplant. CDR3 nucleotides: TGCGCCAGCAGTCAATCGGGGGGGTATAGCAATCAGCCCCAGCATTTT. Amino acids: CASSQSGGYSNQPQHF.